The rows below give T cell receptor beta chains drawn from one sample of a study of Graves' ophthalmopathy and Graves' hyperthyroidism. TCRdb re-derived calls from the multiplex PCR reads in MiXCR, one entry per CDR3 protein. The sample lists roughly 160,000 distinct CDR3 sequences; just under 40% were seen once. Sequencing was carried out using peripheral blood. The receptors were gathered from a man aged 25 to 45 with Graves' ophthalmopathy. Both conserved end residues are part of each CDR3. A D gene is named only where the DNA matches it firmly. Clone size is given for some rows only: seen once, a few or many times, or a class if the clone is expanded.

D gene | clone size | J gene | V gene | CDR3 DNA | CDR3 protein
NA | NA | TRBJ2-4 | TRBV15 | TGTGCCACCAGCAGAGATCCTAAAAACATTCAGTACTTC | CATSRDPKNIQYF
TRBD1 | NA | TRBJ1-1 | TRBV6-2/TRBV6-3 | TGTGCCAGCAGGAGACCGGGACAGGCGGCTGAAGCTTTCTTT | CASRRPGQAAEAFF
NA | many | TRBJ2-7 | TRBV12-3/TRBV12-4 | TGTGCCAGCAGTCCCGACGGTTACTACGAGCAGTACTTC | CASSPDGYYEQYF
NA | few | TRBJ2-5 | TRBV2 | TGTGCCAGCAGTGAAGGCATCCAAGAGACCCAGTACTTC | CASSEGIQETQYF
NA | NA | TRBJ2-7 | TRBV28 | TGTGCCAGCAGTTCGTATGCGGGGCGGAACGAGCAGTACTTC | CASSSYAGRNEQYF
TRBD1 | NA | TRBJ2-1 | TRBV7-3 | TGTGCCAGCAGCTTGACCGGGACAGCTGGACTCAATGAGCAGTTCTTC | CASSLTGTAGLNEQFF
TRBD2 | many | TRBJ2-7 | TRBV7-3 | TGTGCCAGCAGCCCCAATGGCGGGAGTCTTCGGGAGCAGTACTTC | CASSPNGGSLREQYF
NA | many | TRBJ2-2 | TRBV9 | TGTGCCAGCAGCGTAGCTACCGGGGAGCTGTTTTTT | CASSVATGELFF
NA | NA | TRBJ1-1 | TRBV6-5 | TGTGCCAGCAGTTACTCGGCAAAGGGCACTGAAGCTTTCTTT | CASSYSAKGTEAFF
NA | many | TRBJ1-6 | TRBV12-3/TRBV12-4 | TGTGCCAGCAGTTATCGACAGCTAAATTCACCCCTCCACTTT | CASSYRQLNSPLHF
TRBD2 | many | TRBJ2-7 | TRBV11-2 | TGTGCCAGCAGCTTGGGTCCTACGGGAGGCCCCTACGAGCAGTACTTC | CASSLGPTGGPYEQYF
TRBD2 | many | TRBJ2-2 | TRBV10-3 | TGTGCCATCAGTGAGCCCGGACTAGCGGAAGGGAACACCGGGGAGCTGTTTTTT | CAISEPGLAEGNTGELFF
NA | NA | TRBJ2-2 | TRBV6-1 | TGTGCCAGCAGTGAAGCCTGGCTAGTCAGCACCGGGGAGCTGTTTTTT | CASSEAWLVSTGELFF
TRBD2 | many | TRBJ2-5 | TRBV6-2/TRBV6-3 | TGTGCCAGCAGTACCCCGACTAGCGGGAGGAACTGGGGTCAAGAGACCCAGTACTTC | CASSTPTSGRNWGQETQYF
NA | NA | TRBJ2-7 | TRBV28 | TGTGCCAGCAGTTTGAGGCAGCCCTACGAGCAGTACTTC | CASSLRQPYEQYF
NA | many | TRBJ1-1 | TRBV6-2/TRBV6-3 | TGTGCCAGCAGTCGTTTGAACACTGAAGCTTTCTTT | CASSRLNTEAFF
NA | NA | TRBJ2-7 | TRBV6-5 | TGTGCCAGCAGTTACGGGCAGTACGAGCAGTACTTC | CASSYGQYEQYF
NA | NA | TRBJ2-2 | TRBV19 | TGTGCCAGTAGTATCGGGCAGGGCGGCGGGGAGCTGTTTTTT | CASSIGQGGGELFF
NA | many | TRBJ2-5 | TRBV6-5 | TGTGCCAGCAGTTACTCGTCCGGGACCGAGGAGACCCAGTACTTC | CASSYSSGTEETQYF
NA | NA | TRBJ2-7 | TRBV5-1 | TGCGCCAGCAGCTTGACGGGGACGACCTACGAGCAGTACTTC | CASSLTGTTYEQYF
NA | many | TRBJ2-7 | TRBV11-2 | TGTGCCAGCAGCTCCCCACGGGAGCGGGACGAGCAGTACTTC | CASSSPRERDEQYF
TRBD1 | many | TRBJ1-1 | TRBV12-3/TRBV12-4 | TGTGCCAGCAGTTTAGGCAGGGGGGTTGTCACTGAAGCTTTCTTT | CASSLGRGVVTEAFF
NA | NA | TRBJ2-7 | TRBV6-5 | TGTGCCAGCCAGCCGTTGGGGGGCTACGAGCAGTACTTC | CASQPLGGYEQYF
NA | many | TRBJ1-1 | TRBV3-1 | TGTGCCAGCAGCCAACTCGCGGGACCAAAAGCTTTCTTT | CASSQLAGPKAFF
TRBD2 | many | TRBJ2-4 | TRBV25-1 | TGTGCCAGCAGTGAATGGGCTAGCGGGAGGGCCGGGACCAAAAACATTCAGTACTTC | CASSEWASGRAGTKNIQYF
NA | many | TRBJ2-2 | TRBV12-3/TRBV12-4 | TGTGCCAGCAGTTCGCCTTCCGGGACCGACGAGGGCACCGGGGAGCTGTTTTTT | CASSSPSGTDEGTGELFF
NA | NA | TRBJ1-2 | TRBV12-3/TRBV12-4 | TGTGCCAGCAGTTTTTACCTAGAAAAGATTGGTGGGGACGGTGTGTTGGGGGGCTACACCTTC | CASSFYLEKIGGDGVLGGYTF
TRBD2 | many | TRBJ2-2 | TRBV28 | TGTGCCAGCAGTTTTCCGGGACTAGCGGGAGTTGGTACCGGGGAGCTGTTTTTT | CASSFPGLAGVGTGELFF
NA | few | TRBJ2-5 | TRBV28 | TGTGCCAGCAATCCTGGGGGGCAAGAGACCCAGTACTTC | CASNPGGQETQYF
NA | many | TRBJ2-2 | TRBV12-3/TRBV12-4 | TGTGCCAGCACCATTCAAGGGACTCTCACCGGGGAGCTGTTTTTT | CASTIQGTLTGELFF
TRBD2 | many | TRBJ2-7 | TRBV4-1 | TGCGCCAGCAGCCACACCGGGAGGGGGACAAAGGCGTACGAGCAGTACTTC | CASSHTGRGTKAYEQYF
TRBD2 | NA | TRBJ2-7 | TRBV12-3/TRBV12-4 | TGTGCCAGCAGTAACCTAGCGGGAGTCTACGAGCAGTACTTC | CASSNLAGVYEQYF
NA | many | TRBJ2-5 | TRBV10-3 | TGTGCCATCAGTGAGCGACCTACCGGTGGGGAGACCCAGTACTTC | CAISERPTGGETQYF
TRBD2 | many | TRBJ2-2 | TRBV11-2 | TGTGCCAGCAGCTCAGGACTAGCCGGGGAGCTGTTTTTT | CASSSGLAGELFF
TRBD1 | NA | TRBJ1-2 | TRBV12-3/TRBV12-4 | TGTGCCAGCAGACCCCGAGGACAGGGGGCTTGGGGCTACACCTTC | CASRPRGQGAWGYTF
NA | NA | TRBJ2-5 | TRBV6-2/TRBV6-3 | TGTGCCAGCTTAGGGTACAATTCGGAGACCCAGTACTTC | CASLGYNSETQYF
TRBD1 | many | TRBJ1-2 | TRBV7-2 | TGTGCCAGCAGCTTAAACAGGGGAGAAGGCTACACCTTC | CASSLNRGEGYTF
NA | NA | TRBJ1-1 | TRBV7-8 | TGTGCCAGCAGCAGATATAGCCGGGGGGCCGGGAACACTGAAGCTTTCTTT | CASSRYSRGAGNTEAFF
NA | many | TRBJ2-7 | TRBV11-2 | TGTGCCAGCAGCACGGGGTACGAGCAGTACTTC | CASSTGYEQYF
TRBD1 | NA | TRBJ2-5 | TRBV15 | TGTGCCACCAGCAGGGCGGGACAGGGGGTCGGGGAGACCCAGTACTTC | CATSRAGQGVGETQYF
NA | NA | TRBJ2-7 | TRBV6-2/TRBV6-3 | TGTGCCAGCAGTTCCCAGGCGGTCCACGAGCAGTACTTC | CASSSQAVHEQYF
TRBD1 | many | TRBJ1-1 | TRBV6-1 | TGTGCCAGCAGTGAGGGACAGGGGAACACTGAAGCTTTCTTT | CASSEGQGNTEAFF
TRBD2 | NA | TRBJ2-7 | TRBV6-5 | TGTGCCAGCAGTTCCGGGGCGGGAGGGCCCTACGAGCAGTACTTC | CASSSGAGGPYEQYF
NA | many | TRBJ2-7 | TRBV30 | TGTGCCTGGAGTGTTGGGTCCCCCGGCCACGAGCAGTACTTC | CAWSVGSPGHEQYF
NA | NA | TRBJ1-2 | TRBV6-1 | TGTGCCATCAAGGGGGACTATGGCTACACCTTC | CAIKGDYGYTF
NA | many | TRBJ2-4 | TRBV30 | TGTGCCTGGAGTGTGGAGGGGGCAGGGGCCAAAAACATTCAGTACTTC | CAWSVEGAGAKNIQYF
NA | many | TRBJ2-7 | TRBV4-2 | TGTGCCAGCAGCCAAGAAGGGGTTATCTCCTACGAGCAGTACTTC | CASSQEGVISYEQYF